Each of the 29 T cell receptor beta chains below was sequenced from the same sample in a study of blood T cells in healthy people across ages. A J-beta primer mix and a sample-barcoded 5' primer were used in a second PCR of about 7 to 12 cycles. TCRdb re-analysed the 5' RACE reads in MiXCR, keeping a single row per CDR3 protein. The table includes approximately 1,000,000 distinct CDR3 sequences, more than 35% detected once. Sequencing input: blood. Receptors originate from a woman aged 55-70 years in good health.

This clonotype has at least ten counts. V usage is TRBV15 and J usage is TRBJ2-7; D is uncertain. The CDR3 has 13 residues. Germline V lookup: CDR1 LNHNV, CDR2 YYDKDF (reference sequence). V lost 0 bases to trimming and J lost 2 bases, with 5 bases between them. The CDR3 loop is CATSRDLTYEQYF. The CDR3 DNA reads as TGTGCCACCAGCAGAGATTTGACCTACGAGCAGTACTTC. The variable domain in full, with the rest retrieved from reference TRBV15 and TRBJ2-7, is DAMVIQNPRYQVTQFGKPVTLSCSQTLNHNVMYWYQQKSSQAPKLLFHYYDKDFNNEADTPDNFQSRRPNTSFCFLDIRSPGLGDTAMYLCATSRDLTYEQYFGPGTRLTVT.

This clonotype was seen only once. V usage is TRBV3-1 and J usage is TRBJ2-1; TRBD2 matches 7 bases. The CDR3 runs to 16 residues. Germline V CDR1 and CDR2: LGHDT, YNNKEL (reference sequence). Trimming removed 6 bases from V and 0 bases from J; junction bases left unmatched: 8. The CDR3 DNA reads TGTGCCAGCAGGGGCGGGCCGGGGGGCTCCTACAATGAGCAGTTCTTC. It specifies CASRGGPGGSYNEQFF.

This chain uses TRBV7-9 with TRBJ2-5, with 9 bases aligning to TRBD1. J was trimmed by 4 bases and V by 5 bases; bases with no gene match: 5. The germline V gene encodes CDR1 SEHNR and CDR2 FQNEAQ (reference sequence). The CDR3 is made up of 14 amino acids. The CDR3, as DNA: TGTGCCAGCAGCCATACAGGGGGCAGAGAGACCCAGTACTTC. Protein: CASSHTGGRETQYF.

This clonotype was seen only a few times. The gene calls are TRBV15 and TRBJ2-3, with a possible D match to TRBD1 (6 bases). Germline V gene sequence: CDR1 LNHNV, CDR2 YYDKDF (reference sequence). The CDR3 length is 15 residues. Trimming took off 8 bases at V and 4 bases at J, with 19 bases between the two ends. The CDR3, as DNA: TGTGCCACCTCGAAGCGGCCAGGGGTAGCAGATACGCAGTATTTT. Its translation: CATSKRPGVADTQYF.

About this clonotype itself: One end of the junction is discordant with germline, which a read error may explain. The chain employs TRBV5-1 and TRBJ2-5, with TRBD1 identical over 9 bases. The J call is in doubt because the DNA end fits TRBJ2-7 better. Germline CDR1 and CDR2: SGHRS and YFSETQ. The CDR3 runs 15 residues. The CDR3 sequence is CANSFLGGQGYEQYF. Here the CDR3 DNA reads TGCGCCAACAGCTTCCTCGGGGGACAGGGCTACGAGCAGTACTTC.

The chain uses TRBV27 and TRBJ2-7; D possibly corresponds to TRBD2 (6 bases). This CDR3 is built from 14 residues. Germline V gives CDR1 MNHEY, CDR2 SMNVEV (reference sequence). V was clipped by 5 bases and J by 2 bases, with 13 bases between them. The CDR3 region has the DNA TGTGCCAGCAGTACGCGGGACCAAACCTACGAGCAGTACTTC. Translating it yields CASSTRDQTYEQYF.

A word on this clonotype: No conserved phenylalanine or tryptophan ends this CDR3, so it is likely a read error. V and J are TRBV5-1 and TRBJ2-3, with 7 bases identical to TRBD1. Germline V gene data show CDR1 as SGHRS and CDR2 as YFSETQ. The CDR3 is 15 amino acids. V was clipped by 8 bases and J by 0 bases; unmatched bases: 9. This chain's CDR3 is CASNPYRGSTDTQYS. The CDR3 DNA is TGCGCCAGTAACCCATACAGGGGAAGCACAGATACGCAGTATTCT.

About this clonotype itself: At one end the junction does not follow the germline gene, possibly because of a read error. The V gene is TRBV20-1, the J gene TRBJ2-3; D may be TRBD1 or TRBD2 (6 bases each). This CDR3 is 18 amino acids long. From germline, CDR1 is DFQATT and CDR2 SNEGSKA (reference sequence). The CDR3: CSAHASQGTAFGIDTQNF. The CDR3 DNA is TGCAGTGCCCACGCATCTCAGGGGACTGCCTTTGGAATAGATACGCAGAATTTT.

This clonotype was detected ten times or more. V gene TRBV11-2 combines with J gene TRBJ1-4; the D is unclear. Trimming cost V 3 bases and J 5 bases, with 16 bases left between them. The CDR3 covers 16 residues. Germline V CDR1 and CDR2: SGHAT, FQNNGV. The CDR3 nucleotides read TGTGCCAGCAGCTTTCCCCTGACAAGAGCGAATGAAAAACTGTTTTTT. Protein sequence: CASSFPLTRANEKLFF.

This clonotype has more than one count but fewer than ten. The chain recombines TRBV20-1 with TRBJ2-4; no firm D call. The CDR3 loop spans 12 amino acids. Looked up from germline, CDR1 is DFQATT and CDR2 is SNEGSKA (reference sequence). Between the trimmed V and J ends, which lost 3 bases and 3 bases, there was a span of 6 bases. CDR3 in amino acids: CSASSFKNIQYF. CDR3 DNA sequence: TGCAGTGCTAGTAGTTTCAAAAACATTCAGTACTTC.

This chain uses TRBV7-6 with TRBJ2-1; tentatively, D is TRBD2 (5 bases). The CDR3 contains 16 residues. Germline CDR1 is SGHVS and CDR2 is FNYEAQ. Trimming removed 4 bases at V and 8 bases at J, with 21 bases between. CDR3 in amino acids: CASSYRAGLAMDEQFF. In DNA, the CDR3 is TGTGCCAGCAGCTATAGGGCTGGGCTAGCAATGGATGAGCAGTTCTTC.

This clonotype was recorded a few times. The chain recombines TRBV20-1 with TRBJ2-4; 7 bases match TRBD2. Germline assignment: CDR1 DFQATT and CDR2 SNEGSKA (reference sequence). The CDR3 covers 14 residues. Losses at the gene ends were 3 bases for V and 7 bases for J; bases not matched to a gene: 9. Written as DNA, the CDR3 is TGCAGTGCTAGGGCGACGGGAGCGGGGAACATTCAGTACTTC. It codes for CSARATGAGNIQYF.

The CDR3 region has the DNA TGTGCCAGCAACCGGGACAGGGCAAATTTCTACGAGCAGTACTTC. Its translation is CASNRDRANFYEQYF. The V gene is TRBV6-5, the J gene TRBJ2-7; 9 bases match TRBD1. V shed 7 bases, J shed 3 bases, and the junction held 10 bases outside the gene matches. The CDR3 loop spans 15 amino acids. Germline-derived CDR1 and CDR2 are MNHEY and SVGAGI.

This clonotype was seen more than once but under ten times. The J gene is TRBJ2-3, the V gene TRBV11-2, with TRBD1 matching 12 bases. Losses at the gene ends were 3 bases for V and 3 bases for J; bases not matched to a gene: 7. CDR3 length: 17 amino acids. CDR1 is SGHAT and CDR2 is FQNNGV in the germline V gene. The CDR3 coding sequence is TGTGCCAGCAGCTTTACCGGGACAGGGGGCGCAACAGATACGCAGTATTTT. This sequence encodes CASSFTGTGGATDTQYF.

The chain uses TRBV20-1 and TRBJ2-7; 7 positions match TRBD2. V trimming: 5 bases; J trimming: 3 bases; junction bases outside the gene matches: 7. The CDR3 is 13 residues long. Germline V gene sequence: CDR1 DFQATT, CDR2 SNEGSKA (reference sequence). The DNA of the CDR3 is TGCAGTGCTTCAGCGGGATTGCTCTACGAGCAGTACTTC. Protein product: CSASAGLLYEQYF.

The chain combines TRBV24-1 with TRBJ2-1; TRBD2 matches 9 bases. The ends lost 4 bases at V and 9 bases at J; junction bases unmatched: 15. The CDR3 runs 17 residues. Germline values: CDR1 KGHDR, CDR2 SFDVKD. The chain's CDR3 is CATSDQQGSGRIGEQFF. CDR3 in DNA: TGTGCCACCAGTGACCAGCAGGGAAGCGGGAGGATCGGTGAGCAGTTCTTC.

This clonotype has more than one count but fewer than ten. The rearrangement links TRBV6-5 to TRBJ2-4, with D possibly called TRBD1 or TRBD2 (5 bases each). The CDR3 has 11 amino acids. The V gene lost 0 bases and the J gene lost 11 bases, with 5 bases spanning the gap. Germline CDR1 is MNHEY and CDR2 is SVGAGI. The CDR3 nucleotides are TGTGCCAGCAGTTACTCGGGGGTTCAGTACTTC. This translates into CASSYSGVQYF.

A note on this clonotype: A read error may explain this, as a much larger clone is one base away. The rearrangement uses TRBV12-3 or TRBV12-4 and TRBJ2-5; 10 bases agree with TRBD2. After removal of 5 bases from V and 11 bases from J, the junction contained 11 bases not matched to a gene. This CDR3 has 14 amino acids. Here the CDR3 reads CASSPSGSIYVQYF. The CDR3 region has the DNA TGTGCCAGCAGTCCTAGCGGGAGTATCTACGTGCAGTACTTC.

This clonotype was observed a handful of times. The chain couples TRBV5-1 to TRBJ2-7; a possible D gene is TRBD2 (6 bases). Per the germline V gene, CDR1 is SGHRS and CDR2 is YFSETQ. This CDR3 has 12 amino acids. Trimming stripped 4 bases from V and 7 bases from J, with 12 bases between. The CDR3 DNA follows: TGCGCCAGCAGCGCGGGACTGCAGGAGCAGTACTTC. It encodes CASSAGLQEQYF.

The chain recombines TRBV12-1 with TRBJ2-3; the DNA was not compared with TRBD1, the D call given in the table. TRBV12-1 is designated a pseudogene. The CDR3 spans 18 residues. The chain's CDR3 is CASSSIGPGWAGRDTQYF. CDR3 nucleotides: TGTGCCAGCAGCTCCATTGGCCCGGGGTGGGCGGGAAGAGATACGCAGTATTTT.

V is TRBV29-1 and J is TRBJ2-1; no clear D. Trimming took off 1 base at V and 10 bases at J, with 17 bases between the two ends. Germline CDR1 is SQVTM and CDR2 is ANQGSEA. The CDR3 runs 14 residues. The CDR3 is CSVEVPATLGEQFF. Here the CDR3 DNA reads TGCAGCGTTGAAGTGCCGGCCACCCTGGGGGAGCAGTTCTTC.

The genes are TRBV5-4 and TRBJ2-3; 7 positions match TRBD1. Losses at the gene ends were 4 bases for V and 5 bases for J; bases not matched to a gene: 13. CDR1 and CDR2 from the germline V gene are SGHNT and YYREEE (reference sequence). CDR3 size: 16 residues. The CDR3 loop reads CASSRPAQGVGDTQYF. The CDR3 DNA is TGTGCCAGCAGCCGCCCGGCCCAGGGGGTTGGAGATACGCAGTATTTT.

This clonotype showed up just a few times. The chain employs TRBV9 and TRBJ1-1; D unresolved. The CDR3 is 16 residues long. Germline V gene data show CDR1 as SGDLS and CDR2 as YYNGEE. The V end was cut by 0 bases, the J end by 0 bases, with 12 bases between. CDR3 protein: CASSVGSPAVNTEAFF. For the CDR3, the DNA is TGTGCCAGCAGCGTAGGATCCCCTGCGGTGAACACTGAAGCTTTCTTT. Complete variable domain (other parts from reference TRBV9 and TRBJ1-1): DSGVTQTPKHLITATGQRVTLRCSPRSGDLSVYWYQQSLDQGLQFLIQYYNGEERAKGNILERFSAQQFPDLHSELNLSSLELGDSALYFCASSVGSPAVNTEAFFGQGTRLTVV.

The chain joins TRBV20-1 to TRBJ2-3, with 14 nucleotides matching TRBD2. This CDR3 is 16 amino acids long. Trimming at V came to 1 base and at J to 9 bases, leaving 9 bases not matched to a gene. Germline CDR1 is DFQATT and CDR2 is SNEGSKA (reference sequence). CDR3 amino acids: CSARGSGTSGGGTQYF. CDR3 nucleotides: TGCAGTGCTAGAGGATCCGGGACTAGCGGGGGCGGGACGCAGTATTTT.

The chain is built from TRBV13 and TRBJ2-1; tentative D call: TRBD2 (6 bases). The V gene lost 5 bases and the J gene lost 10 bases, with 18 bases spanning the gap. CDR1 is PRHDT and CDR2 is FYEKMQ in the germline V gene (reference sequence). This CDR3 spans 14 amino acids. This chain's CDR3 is CASSLRLGPYEQFF. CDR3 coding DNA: TGTGCCAGCAGCCTTCGACTAGGGCCCTACGAGCAGTTCTTC.

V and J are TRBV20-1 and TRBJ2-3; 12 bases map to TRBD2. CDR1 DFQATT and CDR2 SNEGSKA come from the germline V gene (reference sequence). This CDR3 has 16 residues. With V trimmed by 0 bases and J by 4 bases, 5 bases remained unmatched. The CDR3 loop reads CSARELRLAGADTQYF. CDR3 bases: TGCAGTGCTAGAGAACTCAGACTAGCGGGAGCAGATACGCAGTATTTT.

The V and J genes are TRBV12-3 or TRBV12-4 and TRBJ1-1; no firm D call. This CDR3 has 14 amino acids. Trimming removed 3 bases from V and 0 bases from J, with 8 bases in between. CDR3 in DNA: TGTGCCAGCAGTTTCCACCCAATGAACACTGAAGCTTTCTTT. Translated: CASSFHPMNTEAFF.

As DNA, the CDR3 is TGCAGTGCTAGTTCGAGGGGTGGCAATCAGCCCCAGCATTTT. As protein: CSASSRGGNQPQHF. The chain links TRBV20-1 to TRBJ1-5; D may be TRBD1 (5 bases). This CDR3 spans 14 amino acids. Trimming removed 3 bases from V and 2 bases from J, with 11 bases in between. Germline V lookup: CDR1 DFQATT, CDR2 SNEGSKA (reference sequence).

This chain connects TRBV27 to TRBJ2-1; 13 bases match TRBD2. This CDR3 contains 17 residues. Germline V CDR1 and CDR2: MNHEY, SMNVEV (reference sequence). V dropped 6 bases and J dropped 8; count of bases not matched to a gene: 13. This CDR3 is CASSPGRTSGSTDEQFF. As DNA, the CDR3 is TGTGCCAGCAGCCCCGGACGGACTAGCGGGAGTACGGATGAGCAGTTCTTC.